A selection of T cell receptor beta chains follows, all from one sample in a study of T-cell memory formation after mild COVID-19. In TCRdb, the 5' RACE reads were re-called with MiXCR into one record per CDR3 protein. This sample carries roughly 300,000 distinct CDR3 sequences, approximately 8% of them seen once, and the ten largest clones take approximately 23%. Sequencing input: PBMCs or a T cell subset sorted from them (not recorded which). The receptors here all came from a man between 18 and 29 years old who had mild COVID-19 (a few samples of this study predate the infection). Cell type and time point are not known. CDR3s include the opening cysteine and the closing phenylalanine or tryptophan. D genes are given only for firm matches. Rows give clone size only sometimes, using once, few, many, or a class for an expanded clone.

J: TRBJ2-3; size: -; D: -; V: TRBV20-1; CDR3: CSAPHLIGAGFLDTQYF; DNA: TGCAGTGCCCCCCACCTGATCGGGGCGGGGTTCCTCGATACGCAGTATTTT
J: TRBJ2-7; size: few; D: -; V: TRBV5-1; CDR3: CASSLGGSPSYEQYF; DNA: TGCGCCAGCAGCTTGGGGGGTAGCCCCTCCTACGAGCAGTACTTC
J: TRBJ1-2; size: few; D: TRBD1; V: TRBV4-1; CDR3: CASSRPGTGDGYTF; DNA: TGCGCCAGCAGCCGGCCCGGGACAGGGGACGGCTACACCTTC
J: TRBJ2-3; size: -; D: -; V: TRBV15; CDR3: CATSRRRVTSDTQYF; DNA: TGTGCCACCAGCAGACGGCGCGTTACCTCAGATACGCAGTATTTT
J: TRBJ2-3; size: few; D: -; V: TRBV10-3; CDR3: CAISERGFTDTQYF; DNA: TGTGCCATCAGTGAGCGGGGCTTCACAGATACGCAGTATTTT
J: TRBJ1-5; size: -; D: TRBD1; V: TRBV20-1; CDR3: CSGANRGGSQPQHF; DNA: TGCAGCGGTGCCAACAGGGGAGGTAGTCAGCCCCAGCATTTT
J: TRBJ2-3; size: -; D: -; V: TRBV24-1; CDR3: CATSDLQGDTDTQYF; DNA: TGTGCCACCAGTGATTTGCAAGGGGACACAGATACGCAGTATTTT
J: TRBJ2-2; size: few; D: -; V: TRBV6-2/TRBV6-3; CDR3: CATPQRPGATGELFF; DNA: TGTGCCACCCCCCAAAGGCCCGGAGCCACCGGGGAGCTGTTTTTT
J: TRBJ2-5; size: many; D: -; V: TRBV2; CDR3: CASGSVRHF; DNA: TGTGCCAGCGGGTCCGTGCGGCACTTC
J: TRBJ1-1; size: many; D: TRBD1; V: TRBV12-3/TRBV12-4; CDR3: CASSRTGDTEAFF; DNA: TGTGCCAGCAGTCGGACAGGGGACACTGAAGCTTTCTTT
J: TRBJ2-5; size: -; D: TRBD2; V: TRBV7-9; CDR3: CASSLGTRGTQYF; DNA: TGTGCCAGCAGCCTTGGGACTAGAGGGACCCAGTACTTC
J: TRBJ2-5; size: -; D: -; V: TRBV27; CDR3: CASRGGAGETQYF; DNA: TGTGCCAGCAGAGGAGGGGCGGGGGAGACCCAGTACTTC
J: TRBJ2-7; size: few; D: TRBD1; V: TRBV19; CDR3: CASRRTGGSYEQYF; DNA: TGTGCCAGTAGAAGGACAGGGGGTTCCTACGAGCAGTACTTC
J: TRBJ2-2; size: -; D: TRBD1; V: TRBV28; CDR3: CASRSGTAGELFF; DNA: TGTGCCAGCAGGTCCGGGACAGCCGGGGAGCTGTTTTTT
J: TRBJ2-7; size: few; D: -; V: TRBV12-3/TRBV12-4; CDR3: CASSLQRAVYEQYF; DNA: TGTGCCAGCAGTTTACAGCGGGCGGTCTACGAGCAGTACTTC
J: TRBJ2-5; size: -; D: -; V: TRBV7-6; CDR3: CASSLKGFETQYF; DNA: TGTGCCAGCAGCTTGAAGGGTTTTGAGACCCAGTACTTC
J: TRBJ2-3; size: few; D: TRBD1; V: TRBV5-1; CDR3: CASRFQGASTDTQYF; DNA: TGCGCCAGCAGGTTCCAGGGGGCAAGCACAGATACGCAGTATTTT
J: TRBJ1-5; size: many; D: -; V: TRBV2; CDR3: CASTPLRGESNQPQHF; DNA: TGTGCCAGCACCCCCTTAAGGGGGGAGAGCAATCAGCCCCAGCATTTT
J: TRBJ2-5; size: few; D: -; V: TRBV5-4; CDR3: CASSSTDTPETQYF; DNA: TGTGCCAGCAGCTCGACGGACACACCCGAGACCCAGTACTTC
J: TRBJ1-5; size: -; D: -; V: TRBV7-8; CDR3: CASSLRPDLNQPQHF; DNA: TGTGCCAGCAGCTTACGTCCAGACCTCAATCAGCCCCAGCATTTT
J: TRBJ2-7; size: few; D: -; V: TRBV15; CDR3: CATSRARPTRDEQYF; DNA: TGTGCCACCAGCAGAGCCAGGCCCACAAGAGACGAGCAGTACTTC
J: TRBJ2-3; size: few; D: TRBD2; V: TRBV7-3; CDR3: CASSARGGDTQYF; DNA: TGTGCCAGCAGCGCGCGGGGGGGAGATACGCAGTATTTT
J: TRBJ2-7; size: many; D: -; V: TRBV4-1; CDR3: CASSQDWGGGREQYF; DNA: TGCGCCAGCAGCCAAGATTGGGGCGGGGGCCGCGAGCAGTACTTC
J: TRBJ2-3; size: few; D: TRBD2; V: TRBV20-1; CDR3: CSASIAGRERDTQYF; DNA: TGCAGTGCTAGCATCGCGGGGAGGGAGCGGGATACGCAGTATTTT
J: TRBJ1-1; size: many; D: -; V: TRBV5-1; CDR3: CASSLHRADFAFF; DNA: TGCGCCAGCAGCTTACACAGGGCCGACTTTGCTTTCTTT
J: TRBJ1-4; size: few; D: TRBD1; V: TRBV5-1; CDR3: CASSFEGQGREKLFF; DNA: TGCGCCAGCAGCTTCGAGGGACAGGGGCGGGAAAAACTGTTTTTT
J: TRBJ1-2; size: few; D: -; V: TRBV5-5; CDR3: CASSLVVRAYYGYTF; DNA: TGTGCCAGCAGCTTGGTTGTCAGGGCCTACTATGGCTACACCTTC
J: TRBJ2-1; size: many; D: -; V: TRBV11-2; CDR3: CASSPELEQFF; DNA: TGTGCCAGCAGCCCAGAGCTTGAGCAGTTCTTC
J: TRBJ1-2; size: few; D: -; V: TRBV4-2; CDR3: CASSQDLGGSVGLYGYTF; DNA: TGTGCCAGCAGCCAAGATCTAGGAGGGTCCGTCGGCCTGTATGGCTACACCTTC
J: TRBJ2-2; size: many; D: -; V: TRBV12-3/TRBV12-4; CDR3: CASSLVYRTGELFF; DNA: TGTGCCAGCAGTTTAGTGTATAGGACCGGGGAGCTGTTTTTT
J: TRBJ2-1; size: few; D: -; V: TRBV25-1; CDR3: CASSESYNEQFF; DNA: TGTGCCAGCAGTGAGAGTTACAATGAGCAGTTCTTC
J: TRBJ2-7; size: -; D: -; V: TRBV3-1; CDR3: CASSQNVGGEQYF; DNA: TGTGCCAGCAGCCAAAATGTGGGGGGCGAGCAGTACTTC